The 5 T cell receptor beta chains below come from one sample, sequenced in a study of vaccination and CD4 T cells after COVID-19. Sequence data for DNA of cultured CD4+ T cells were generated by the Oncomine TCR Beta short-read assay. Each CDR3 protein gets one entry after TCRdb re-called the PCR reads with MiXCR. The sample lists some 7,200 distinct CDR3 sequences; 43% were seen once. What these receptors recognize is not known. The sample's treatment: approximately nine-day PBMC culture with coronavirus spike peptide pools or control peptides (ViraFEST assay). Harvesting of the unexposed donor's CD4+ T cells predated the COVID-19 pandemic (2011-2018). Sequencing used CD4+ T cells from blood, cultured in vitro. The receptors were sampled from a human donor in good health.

The CDR3 DNA follows: TGCAGTGCTAGAGAGGCCAGCCAGCCCCAGCATTTT. It encodes CSAREASQPQHF. The genes are TRBV20-1 and TRBJ1-5; D gene uncertain. Between the trimmed V and J ends, which lost 0 bases and 7 bases, there was a span of 7 bases. Germline V CDR1 and CDR2: DFQATT, SNEGSKA (reference sequence). The CDR3 sequence is 12 residues long.

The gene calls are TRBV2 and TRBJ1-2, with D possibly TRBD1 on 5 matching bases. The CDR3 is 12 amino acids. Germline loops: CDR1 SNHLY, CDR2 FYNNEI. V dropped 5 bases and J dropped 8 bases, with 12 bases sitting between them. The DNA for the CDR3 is TGTGCCAGCAGTTCAGGGATGAGGGGCTACACCTTC. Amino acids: CASSSGMRGYTF.

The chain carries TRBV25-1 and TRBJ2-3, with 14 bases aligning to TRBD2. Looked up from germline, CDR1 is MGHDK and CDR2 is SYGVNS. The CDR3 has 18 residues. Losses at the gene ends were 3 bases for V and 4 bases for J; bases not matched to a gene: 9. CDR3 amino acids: CASSDNPGLAGVPDTQYF. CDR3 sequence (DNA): TGTGCCAGCAGTGATAACCCGGGACTAGCGGGAGTCCCAGATACGCAGTATTTT.

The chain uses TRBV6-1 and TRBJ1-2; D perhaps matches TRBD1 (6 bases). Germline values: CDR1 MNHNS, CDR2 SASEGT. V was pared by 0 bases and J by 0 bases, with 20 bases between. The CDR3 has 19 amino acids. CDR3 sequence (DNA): TGTGCCAGCAGTGAAGCCAGACCGGGACAAAAAGGCGCTAACTATGGCTACACCTTC. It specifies CASSEARPGQKGANYGYTF.

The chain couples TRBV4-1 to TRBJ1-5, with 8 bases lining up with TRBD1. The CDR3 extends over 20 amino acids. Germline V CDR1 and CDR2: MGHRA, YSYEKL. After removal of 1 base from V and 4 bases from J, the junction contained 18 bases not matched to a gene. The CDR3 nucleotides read TGCGCCAGCAGCCAAGTGCAGAAGACAGGGGCAACCATACCTAATCAGCCCCAGCATTTT. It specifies CASSQVQKTGATIPNQPQHF.